This T cell receptor (delta chain) came from a study of Vγ9Vδ2 T cells in congenital toxoplasmosis (dated by TCRdb to about 2021). Regarding the research as a whole: The diagnosis of congenital toxoplasmosis relied on IgG, IgM and IgA serology, Western blot and an in-house interferon-gamma release assay. At 2 months, TCR sequencing included roughly 5 infected and around nine uninfected infants, while at 1 year the sequenced group was 3 infected and 4 uninfected infants. This study compared the CDR3 repertoires of the gamma and delta chains in sorted blood gammadelta T cells from congenitally T. gondii-infected infants versus uninfected infants. Repertoires were sequenced from infants at 2 months after birth and at 1 year of age. On the study overall, not on this receptor specifically: At 1 year of age, repertoire differences between infected and uninfected infants were less clear than at 2 months. Germline-encoded fetal-type TRDV2 CDR3 sequences seemed to be more prevalent in infected than in uninfected approximately 2-month-old infants, with an in utero expansion footprint being suggested. At 2 months, TRGV9 and TRDV2 CDR3s of infected infants appeared to carry fewer N additions than uninfected infants, especially TRDV2-TRDJ1 sequences. Two months was the earliest age with enough suitable sample material for TCR repertoire analysis, so newborn repertoires were not sequenced. Both infected and uninfected infants showed high prevalence of a public TRGV9 clonotype.

Notes on this clone: Its binding antigen is unknown. A far larger clone is only one base removed, so a read error is likely.

Trimming takes 1 base off V and 2 bases off J; junction bases not matched to a gene: 0. From the germline V gene, CDR1 is GEAIGNYY and CDR2 is EKD. Inclusive of the bounding cysteine and phenylalanine, the CDR3 is 17 residues long. Kept here is only the CDR3 DNA, which spans 51 bases and is read in frame from base 1. The same treatment, consisting of spiramycin and/or pyrimethamine plus sulfadiazine plus folinic acid, was given to mothers of infected and uninfected infants alike. All infants, both infected and uninfected, were delivered at term after more than 37 weeks of gestation. About 1 mL of blood was used to isolate PBMCs by Lymphoprep gradient centrifugation, after which the PBMCs were cryopreserved in liquid nitrogen and shipped to Belgium. After thawing, PBMCs were labeled with Zombie NIR viability dye and stained with CD3, TCR gammadelta, Vgamma9 and Vdelta2 antibodies. CD3+ TCRgammadelta+ T cells were sorted on a FACSAria III with a mean purity of approximately 98%. For each sample, RNA was extracted from 8,000 to 10,000 sorted gammadelta T cells with the RNeasy Micro Kit. The study infants had mothers who were enrolled with primary T. gondii infection during pregnancy. The infants' peripheral blood was drawn at an outpatient microbiology and virology center located in Pavia, Italy.

Template-switch reverse transcription with SuperScript II was used to generate cDNA, with TRGC- and TRDC-specific primers combined in a single tube. The TRGC primer was designed so that it would bind both of the constant genes TRGC1 and TRGC2. Amplification of TRG and TRD was done with the KAPA Real-Time Library Amplification Kit, and AMPure XP beads were used for purification between steps. Index PCR with the Nextera XT Index Kit was used to add Illumina sequencing adapters. An Illumina MiSeq running the V2 300 kit was used to sequence the TRG and TRD amplicons, producing 150 bp paired-end reads. The source study handled its data this way. Before any further analysis, FastQC version 0.11.8 was used to assess read quality. With MiXCR version 3.0.3, reads were aligned to GenBank TRG or TRD reference genes and CDR3 sequences were built. Default MiXCR settings were kept, except that 3 rather than 5 consecutive nucleotides were used to assemble TRDD gene segments. N additions, CDR3 length, J segment length and clonotype sharing between samples were all calculated using VDJtools version 1.2.1. CDR3 sequences that were out of frame or contained stop codons were removed from the analysis. The overlap of infant repertoires with previously published Vgamma9Vdelta2 repertoires from fetal, cord blood and adult blood was compared. With CATT, TCRdb called clones again from the public reads; duplicate DNA rows were later joined. TCRdb, rather than the study authors, made the V and J calls. The table for this sample lists 700 to 1,000 delta-chain clones; roughly 15% of them were counted only once. The ten largest clonotypes hold just under 15% of the sample.

This clonotype was sampled from a child under 10 years old born to a mother with Toxoplasma gondii infection during pregnancy, either congenitally infected or uninfected (not recorded which). The chain uses TRDV2 and TRDJ3, with 11 middle bases fitting TRDD3. Sequencing was carried out using gamma-delta T cells from blood. The CDR3: CACDTLGDTWDTRQMFF. The DNA sequence follows: TGTGCCTGTGACACACTGGGGGATACCTGGGACACCCGACAGATGTTTTTC.